This TCR beta chain was identified in a study of early T cells in non-severe SARS-CoV-2 infection. Study-wide context: Chains stayed unpaired after sequencing of bulk RNA from unsorted whole blood. General study points: Database matching using VDJdb favored anti-spike CD8 responses, with private and CD4 specificities left missing.

This CDR3 spans 15 amino acids. The V end was cut by 4 bases, the J end by 3 bases, with 14 bases between. Germline V gene sequence: CDR1 SNHLY, CDR2 FYNNEI. As concerns this clonotype: Antigen unknown.

cDNA molecules, individually, were tagged with unique molecular identifiers. TCRdb reprocessed the 5' RACE reads with MiXCR, giving one entry per CDR3 protein. The table lists about 83,000 distinct CDR3 sequences, about 12% of them singletons. This receptor was taken from an adult who was a healthcare worker with PCR-confirmed SARS-CoV-2 infection or an uninfected control (not recorded which). The sample taken for sequencing was whole blood. The V and J genes are TRBV2 and TRBJ2-3; the D gene is possibly TRBD2 (5 bases). The CDR3 is CASSVEGVRTDTQYF. DNA for the CDR3: TGTGCCAGCAGTGTTGAGGGAGTCAGGACAGATACGCAGTATTTT.